The 19 T cell receptor beta chains given below trace back to one sample, sequenced in a study of cytomegalovirus exposure and HLA in healthy donors. Both 60 Vbeta primers and 13 Jbeta primers went into the PCR. This table comes from immunoSEQ multiplex PCR, and its TCRdb copy is limited to in-frame clones, with some not included. Among 200,000 to 250,000 clones, 70% to 85% were seen once, and the ten largest hold 3.5% to 4%. What was sequenced was PBMCs. The receptor source for this set is a male donor in good health and CMV-seronegative.

This sequence joins TRBV6-4 and TRBJ2-3; 8 positions match TRBD2. V was pared by 4 bases and J by 2 bases, with 2 bases of the junction left unmatched. The CDR3 covers 14 residues. The germline V gene has CDR1 MRHNA and CDR2 SNTAGT. CDR3 DNA: TGTGCCAGCAGTGCGGGAGGGCCCACAGATACGCAGTATTTT. It encodes CASSAGGPTDTQYF.

Concerning this clone itself: A read error may account for a junction end that differs from germline. The chain links TRBV7-9 to TRBJ1-1; D remains ambiguous. CDR1 is SEHNR, CDR2 FQNEAQ, per germline (reference sequence). The CDR3 runs to 15 residues. This chain's CDR3 is CSSSRDSRMNTEAFF. In DNA form, the CDR3 reads TGTTCCAGCAGCCGTGATTCCAGGATGAACACTGAAGCTTTCTTT.

This chain links TRBV6-6 with TRBJ2-1; tentative D call: TRBD2 (5 bases). This CDR3 has 16 residues. Germline CDR1 reads MNHNY; CDR2 reads SVGAGI (reference sequence). V lost 2 bases and J 5 bases, leaving 16 bases between the germline ends. The CDR3: CASSYGSLIGHNEQFF. The CDR3 DNA reads as TGTGCCAGCAGTTACGGGAGTCTTATCGGGCACAATGAGCAGTTCTTC.

The chain links TRBV4-1 to TRBJ2-7; TRBD1 is a possible D gene (5 bases). The V gene lost 1 base and the J gene lost 0 bases, with 19 bases spanning the gap. There are 18 residues in the CDR3. Germline lookup yields CDR1 MGHRA and CDR2 YSYEKL. Here the CDR3 reads CASSQVSRASARSYEQYF. DNA of the CDR3: TGCGCCAGCAGCCAAGTATCCAGGGCGAGCGCCCGCTCCTACGAGCAGTACTTC.

This chain's CDR3 is CASSPMVLYSTSETYEQYF. CDR3 DNA: TGTGCCAGCAGTCCCATGGTTTTGTACTCGACTAGCGAGACCTACGAGCAGTACTTC. V gene TRBV27 combines with J gene TRBJ2-7, with 8 bases fitting TRBD2. V lost 5 bases, J lost 2 bases, and 20 bases stayed unmatched. CDR3 length equals 19 residues. Germline CDR1 reads MNHEY; CDR2 reads SMNVEV (reference sequence).

V gene TRBV19 combines with J gene TRBJ2-7, with a tentative D call TRBD1 (6 bases). Trimming pared 3 bases from V and 3 bases from J, leaving 12 bases between. Germline V CDR1 and CDR2: LNHDA, SQIVND (reference sequence). The CDR3 is 14 amino acids. CDR3 residues: CASSIARGHYEQYF. The CDR3 DNA reads TGTGCCAGTAGTATCGCCAGGGGCCACTACGAGCAGTACTTC.

This clone was seen just once. The chain couples TRBV5-1 to TRBJ2-5; 8 bases map to TRBD2. The CDR3 is 15 amino acids. The ends lost 0 bases at V and 2 bases at J; junction bases unmatched: 3. Germline V lookup: CDR1 SGHRS, CDR2 YFSETQ. The chain's CDR3 is CASSLAAGGQETQYF. CDR3 bases: TGCGCCAGCAGCTTGGCGGCGGGAGGTCAAGAGACCCAGTACTTC.

The V and J genes are TRBV7-3 and TRBJ2-1, with D perhaps matching TRBD2 (6 bases). The CDR3 covers 14 residues. Germline CDR1 SGHTA, CDR2 FQGTGA. V was trimmed by 3 bases and J by 3 bases, leaving 9 bases between them. CDR3 nucleotides: TGTGCCAGCAGCTTTTCCGGGAGCTACAATGAGCAGTTCTTC. This gives the protein CASSFSGSYNEQFF.

The genes are TRBV5-1 and TRBJ2-1; 11 bases align to TRBD2. Losses at the gene ends were 4 bases for V and 8 bases for J; bases not matched to a gene: 8. Germline assignment: CDR1 SGHRS and CDR2 YFSETQ. CDR3 length: 15 amino acids. CDR3 in amino acids: CASSPTLAGVDEQFF. CDR3 in DNA: TGCGCCAGCAGCCCGACACTAGCGGGAGTCGATGAGCAGTTCTTC.

The chain is built from TRBV9 and TRBJ2-1, with TRBD2 matching over 12 bases. This CDR3 comprises 15 residues. V lost 2 bases and J lost 5; bases outside the gene matches: 2. Germline lookup yields CDR1 SGDLS and CDR2 YYNGEE. The CDR3 DNA reads TGTGCCAGCAGCGTGACTAGCGGGGGACACAATGAGCAGTTCTTC. Translating it yields CASSVTSGGHNEQFF.

The table lists this clone with a few counts. The chain recombines TRBV7-9 with TRBJ1-1, with a tentative D call TRBD1 (6 bases). The CDR3 totals 14 residues. V was cut by 1 base and J by 1 base, with 7 bases left in between. CDR1 SEHNR and CDR2 FQNEAQ come from the germline V gene (reference sequence). The CDR3 is CASSLDRENTEAFF. The CDR3 region has the DNA TGTGCCAGCAGCTTAGACAGGGAGAACACTGAAGCTTTCTTT. The entire variable domain, with the rest obtained from reference TRBV7-9 and TRBJ1-1, is as follows: DTGVSQNPRHKITKRGQNVTFRCDPISEHNRLYWYRQTLGQGPEFLTYFQNEAQLEKSRLLSDRFSAERPKGSFSTLEIQRTEQGDSAMYLCASSLDRENTEAFFGQGTRLTVV.

This chain links TRBV7-2 with TRBJ2-2, with TRBD1 matching over 8 bases. The CDR3 sequence is 16 residues long. Germline assignment: CDR1 SGHTA and CDR2 FQGNSA. With 4 bases clipped from V and 5 bases from J, the junction kept 9 bases outside the gene matches. The CDR3 region is CASSSWTGRKTGELFF. The CDR3 nucleotides are TGTGCCAGCAGCTCATGGACAGGGAGGAAAACCGGGGAGCTGTTTTTT.

This clone came up a few times. The chain uses TRBV10-2 and TRBJ1-1; TRBD1 aligns across 10 bases. Germline V gives CDR1 WSHSY, CDR2 SAAADI. V lost 2 bases and J lost 5; bases outside the gene matches: 2. The CDR3 contains 14 residues. The CDR3 is CASSEGQGVTEAFF. CDR3 DNA: TGCGCCAGCAGTGAGGGACAGGGGGTAACTGAAGCTTTCTTT.

The chain carries TRBV2 and TRBJ2-1, with a tentative D call TRBD2 (7 bases). Germline CDR1 SNHLY, CDR2 FYNNEI. The V and J ends lost 8 bases and 8 bases respectively, with 16 bases between them. This CDR3 has 13 amino acids. The CDR3 region has the DNA TGTGCCAGCGGATTAAGGGGGGGTCATGAGCAGTTCTTC. Translated: CASGLRGGHEQFF. The whole variable domain, remainder taken from reference TRBV2 and TRBJ2-1, is EPEVTQTPSHQVTQMGQEVILRCVPISNHLYFYWYRQILGQKVEFLVSFYNNEISEKSEIFDDQFSVERPDGSNFTLKIRSTKLEDSAMYFCASGLRGGHEQFFGPGTRLTVL.

This sequence joins TRBV19 and TRBJ2-1, with D unresolved. The germline V gene has CDR1 LNHDA and CDR2 SQIVND (reference sequence). With 2 bases removed from V and 10 bases from J, the gap between germline ends came to 15 bases. There are 14 residues in the CDR3. The CDR3 DNA is TGTGCCAGTAGTATAATAACTCGCGAGGCCGAGCAGTTCTTC. Amino acid sequence: CASSIITREAEQFF.

The CDR3 here is CASSELRGPHEQYF. The CDR3 nucleotides read TGTGCCAGCAGTGAACTGCGGGGGCCGCACGAGCAGTACTTC. This chain links TRBV6-1 with TRBJ2-7; TRBD2 is a possible D gene (7 bases). This CDR3 spans 14 amino acids. V lost 2 bases and J lost 5, with 13 bases in between. Germline-derived CDR1 and CDR2 are MNHNS and SASEGT.

The chain employs TRBV7-9 and TRBJ2-7; D is unresolved. The germline gives CDR1 SEHNR, CDR2 FQNEAQ (reference sequence). V dropped 5 bases and J dropped 0 bases, with 14 bases sitting between them. This CDR3 spans 15 amino acids. CDR3 residues: CASSASRDSSYEQYF. The CDR3 DNA is TGTGCCAGCAGCGCGAGCCGAGATAGCTCCTACGAGCAGTACTTC.

This clone was seen more than once but under ten times. CDR3 DNA: TGTGCCAGCAGCTTGACTAGCGGGATTTCGATTGAGCAGTTCTTC. Translation gives CASSLTSGISIEQFF. The genes are TRBV7-6 and TRBJ2-1, with 11 bases matching TRBD2. V trimming: 3 bases; J trimming: 9 bases; junction bases outside the gene matches: 7. The germline V gene encodes CDR1 SGHVS and CDR2 FNYEAQ. The length of the CDR3 is 15 residues.

The chain links TRBV2 to TRBJ2-2; 7 bases line up with TRBD1. The CDR3 spans 15 residues. CDR1 is SNHLY, CDR2 FYNNEI, per germline. The V segment lost 7 bases and the J segment 6 bases; nucleotides outside the gene matches: 11. The DNA for the CDR3 is TGTGCCAGCAAAGAGGTGGGACAGTCATCCGGGGAGCTGTTTTTT. It yields the protein CASKEVGQSSGELFF.